A single sample is the source of the 11 T cell receptor beta chains below, sequenced in a study of response to subunit inactivated influenza vaccine. TCRdb reanalysed the RT-PCR reads using MiXCR and keeps one entry per CDR3 protein. In the table there are roughly 790,000 distinct CDR3 sequences, 20% to 25% of which are singletons. Specimen: PBMCs from blood, collected more than 4 days after vaccination. The source of these receptors is a middle-aged man who received an inactivated influenza vaccine.

The rearrangement links TRBV4-1 to TRBJ2-7, with 8 positions matching TRBD2. Germline V CDR1 and CDR2: MGHRA, YSYEKL. The V segment lost 1 base and the J segment 3 bases; nucleotides outside the gene matches: 5. This CDR3 region has 15 residues. CDR3 in amino acids: CASSQARTSGYEQYF. Here the CDR3 DNA reads TGCGCCAGCAGCCAAGCGAGAACTAGCGGCTACGAGCAGTACTTC.

This chain connects TRBV20-1 to TRBJ2-7, with D tentatively TRBD2 (5 bases). The germline V gene encodes CDR1 DFQATT and CDR2 SNEGSKA (reference sequence). V was trimmed by 6 bases and J by 7 bases, leaving 16 bases between them. This CDR3 comprises 12 residues. The chain's CDR3 is CSAPYAGWEQYF. DNA of the CDR3: TGCAGTGCCCCTTATGCGGGTTGGGAGCAGTACTTC.

This chain joins TRBV4-1 and TRBJ2-1; 11 bases are shared with TRBD2. Germline values: CDR1 MGHRA, CDR2 YSYEKL. V shed 0 bases and J 6 bases; nucleotides not matched to a gene: 10. This CDR3 region has 18 residues. The CDR3 protein is CASSQDPDSGGAGNEQFF. In nucleotides, the CDR3 is TGCGCCAGCAGCCAAGATCCCGATAGCGGGGGGGCCGGCAATGAGCAGTTCTTC.

The chain employs TRBV24-1 and TRBJ2-2; D could derive from TRBD1 or TRBD2 (5 bases each). Germline V gene lookup returns CDR1 KGHDR and CDR2 SFDVKD. V dropped 5 bases and J dropped 4 bases, with 16 bases sitting between them. This CDR3 is built from 16 residues. The DNA of the CDR3 is TGTGCCACCAGTGGGTTTGTCGGGGCGAGCACCGGGGAGCTGTTTTTT. It codes for CATSGFVGASTGELFF.

V usage is TRBV15 and J usage is TRBJ2-1, with 9 bases fitting TRBD2. Trimming took 2 bases from V and 1 from J; bases not matched to a gene: 9. This CDR3 spans 18 amino acids. Germline V gives CDR1 LNHNV, CDR2 YYDKDF (reference sequence). The CDR3 sequence: CATSRPALAGPSYNEQFF. In DNA, the CDR3 is TGTGCCACCAGCAGACCCGCCCTAGCGGGACCATCCTACAATGAGCAGTTCTTC. Variable domain in full (rest from reference TRBV15 and TRBJ2-1): DAMVIQNPRYQVTQFGKPVTLSCSQTLNHNVMYWYQQKSSQAPKLLFHYYDKDFNNEADTPDNFQSRRPNTSFCFLDIRSPGLGDTAMYLCATSRPALAGPSYNEQFFGPGTRLTVL.

This chain joins TRBV6-2 or TRBV6-3 and TRBJ2-7, with 13 bases fitting TRBD2. This CDR3 comprises 17 residues. The trim removed 5 bases at V and 0 bases at J, leaving 7 bases unmatched. Germline CDR1 reads MNHEY; CDR2 reads SVGEGT. DNA of the CDR3: TGTGCCAGCAGTCTGACTAGCGGGAGGTCCTTCTCCTACGAGCAGTACTTC. This codes for CASSLTSGRSFSYEQYF.

The rearrangement links TRBV7-2 to TRBJ2-7, with D perhaps matching TRBD1 (5 bases). Between the trimmed V and J ends, which lost 2 bases and 4 bases, there was a span of 9 bases. Germline V gene sequence: CDR1 SGHTA, CDR2 FQGNSA. The CDR3 totals 13 residues. The CDR3 bases are TGTGCCAGCAGCTTAAAGGCAGGGTACGAGCAGTACTTC. Translating gives CASSLKAGYEQYF.

In regard to this clonotype: A single base separates this from a much larger clone, so it may be a read error. The chain is built from TRBV14 and TRBJ2-7, with D uncertain. Per the germline V gene, CDR1 is SGHDN and CDR2 is FVKESK. V lost 4 bases and J lost 3, with 4 bases in between. The CDR3 loop spans 11 amino acids. CDR3 protein: CASSPFYEQYF. Here the CDR3 DNA reads TGTGCCAGCAGCCCCTTCTACGAGCAGTACTTC. Full variable domain (outside the CDR3, taken from reference TRBV14 and TRBJ2-7): EAGVTQFPSHSVIEKGQTVTLRCDPISGHDNLYWYRRVMGKEIKFLLHFVKESKQDESGMPNNRFLAERTGGTYSTLKVQPAELEDSGVYFCASSPFYEQYFGPGTRLTVT.

This clonotype was counted once. The chain employs TRBV7-8 and TRBJ2-3; perhaps TRBD2 as D (5 bases). The CDR3 is 17 residues long. Germline loops: CDR1 SGHVS, CDR2 FQNEAQ. V dropped 0 bases and J dropped 4 bases, with 17 bases sitting between them. The CDR3 region is CASSLARAVQKADTQYF. In DNA, the CDR3 is TGTGCCAGCAGCTTAGCGCGAGCGGTCCAGAAAGCAGATACGCAGTATTTT.

This clonotype was seen only a few times. The chain is built from TRBV6-1 and TRBJ2-3; the D gene is possibly TRBD1 (5 bases). The CDR3 sequence is 14 residues long. From germline, CDR1 is MNHNS and CDR2 SASEGT. V was cut by 4 bases and J by 1 base, with 9 bases left in between. CDR3 sequence: CASSGQPGTDTQYF. The CDR3 DNA reads TGTGCCAGCAGTGGACAGCCTGGCACAGATACGCAGTATTTT.

V gene TRBV4-3 combines with J gene TRBJ1-4; 8 nucleotides match TRBD1. This CDR3 has 16 residues. The germline V gene has CDR1 LGHNA and CDR2 YSLEER. Trimming cost V 3 bases and J 7 bases; bases outside gene matches: 10. The CDR3 nucleotides read TGCGCCAGCAGCCACTCCGCCGGGACAGGAAGTGAAAAACTGTTTTTT. Translation gives CASSHSAGTGSEKLFF.